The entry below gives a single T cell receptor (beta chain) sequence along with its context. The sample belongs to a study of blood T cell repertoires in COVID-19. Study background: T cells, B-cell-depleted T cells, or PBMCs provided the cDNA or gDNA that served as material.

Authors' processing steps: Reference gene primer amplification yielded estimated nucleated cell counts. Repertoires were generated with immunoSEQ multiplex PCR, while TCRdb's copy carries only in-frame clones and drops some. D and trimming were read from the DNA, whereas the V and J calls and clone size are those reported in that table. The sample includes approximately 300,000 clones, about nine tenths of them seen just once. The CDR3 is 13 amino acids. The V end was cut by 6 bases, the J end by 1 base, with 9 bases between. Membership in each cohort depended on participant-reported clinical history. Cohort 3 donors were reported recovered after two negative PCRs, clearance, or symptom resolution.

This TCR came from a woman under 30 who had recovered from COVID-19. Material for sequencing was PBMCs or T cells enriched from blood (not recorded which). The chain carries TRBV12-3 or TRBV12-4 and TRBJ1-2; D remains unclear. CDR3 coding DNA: TGTGCCAGCAGATCACAGAATAACTATGGCTACACCTTC. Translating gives CASRSQNNYGYTF.